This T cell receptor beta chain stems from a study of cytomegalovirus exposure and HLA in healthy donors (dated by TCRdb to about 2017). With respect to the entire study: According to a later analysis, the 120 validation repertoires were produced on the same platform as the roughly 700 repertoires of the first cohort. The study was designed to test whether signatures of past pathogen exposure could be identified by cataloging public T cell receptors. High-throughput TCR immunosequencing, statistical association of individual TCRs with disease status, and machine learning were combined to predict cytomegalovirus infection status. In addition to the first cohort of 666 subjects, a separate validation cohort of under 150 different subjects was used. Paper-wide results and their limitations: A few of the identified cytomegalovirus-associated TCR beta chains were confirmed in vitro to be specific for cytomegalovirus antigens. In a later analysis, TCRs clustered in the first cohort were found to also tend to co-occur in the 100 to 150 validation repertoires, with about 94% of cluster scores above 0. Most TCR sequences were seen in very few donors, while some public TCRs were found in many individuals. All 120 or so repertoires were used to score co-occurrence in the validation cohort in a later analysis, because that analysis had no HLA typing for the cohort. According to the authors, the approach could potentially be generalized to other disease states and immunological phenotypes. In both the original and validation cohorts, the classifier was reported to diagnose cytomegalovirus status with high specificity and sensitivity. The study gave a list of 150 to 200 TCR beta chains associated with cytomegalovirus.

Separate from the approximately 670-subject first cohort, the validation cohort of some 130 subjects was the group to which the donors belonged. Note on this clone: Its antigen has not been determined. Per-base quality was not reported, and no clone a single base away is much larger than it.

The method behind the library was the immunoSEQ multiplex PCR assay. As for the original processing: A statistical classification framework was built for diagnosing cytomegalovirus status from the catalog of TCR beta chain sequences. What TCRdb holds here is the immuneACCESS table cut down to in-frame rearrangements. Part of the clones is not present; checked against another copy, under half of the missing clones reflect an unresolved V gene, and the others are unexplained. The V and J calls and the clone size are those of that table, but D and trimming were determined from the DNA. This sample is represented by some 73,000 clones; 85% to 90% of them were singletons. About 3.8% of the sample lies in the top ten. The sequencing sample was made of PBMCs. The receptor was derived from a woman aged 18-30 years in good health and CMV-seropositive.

The CDR3 region has the sequence CASSAGGFTEAFF. The sequenced DNA is TGTGCCAGCAGCGCTGGGGGCTTCACTGAAGCTTTCTTT. Recombination connected TRBV2 to TRBJ1-1; matching of 6 bases hints at TRBD1 as the D gene. From the cysteine through the phenylalanine, the CDR3 covers 13 amino acids. Only the CDR3 part of the read is kept: 39 bases, read in frame from the first base. The germline V gene supplies CDR1 SNHLY and CDR2 FYNNEI. Trimming takes 6 bases from V and 4 bases from J, and the germline ends sit 12 bases apart.